Only a few counts were recorded for the clone carrying this TCR beta chain. Its target is unknown. The data originate from a study of cytomegalovirus exposure and HLA in healthy donors. About the study: Unique TCRs from HLA-typed donors, roughly 87 million of them, were held in an early data release. Of all 400 or so donors who were genotyped, roughly 85% belonged to the Caucasian-associated ancestry cluster. Study results and limitations: Rates of TCR association differed by HLA locus in a later analysis, with DRB1 highest and HLA-C lowest. It was fewer than 200 TCR beta chains that were listed as cytomegalovirus-associated.

This CDR3 region has 15 residues. Germline assignment: CDR1 LNHDA and CDR2 SQIVND (reference sequence). V lost 0 bases to trimming and J lost 4 bases; unmatched junction nucleotides: 3. The PCR ran on 60 Vbeta and 13 Jbeta primers. Here immunoSEQ multiplex PCR was the method, and the copy in TCRdb shows in-frame clones only, minus some. This repertoire shows under 200,000 clones, around three quarters found once; its top ten account for approximately 1.8%. The rearrangement joins TRBV19 to TRBJ2-1; TRBD2 matches 7 bases. Sequencing was done on a sample of PBMCs. The source is a woman younger than 45 in good health and CMV-seronegative. In DNA form, the CDR3 reads TGTGCCAGTAGTATAGATACAGCGGGGTACAATGAGCAGTTCTTC. It specifies CASSIDTAGYNEQFF.